The 29 T cell receptor beta chains reported below all come from one sample, sequenced in a study of T cell changes during pregnancy in multiple sclerosis. Assay: immunoSEQ multiplex PCR; the TCRdb copy retains only in-frame clones and omits some. The table has about 35,000 clones, just over 90% seen once; the top ten hold about 0.41%. The sample in question was CD4+ T cells from peripheral blood mononuclear cells, obtained in the first trimester of pregnancy. The receptors were sampled from a female donor with multiple sclerosis, enrolled in a pregnancy study.

As to this clone: Germline is not matched at one junction end, which may reflect a read error. The rearrangement joins TRBV27 to TRBJ2-3; 7 nucleotides align to TRBD1. The CDR3 extends over 15 amino acids. Germline V CDR1 and CDR2: MNHEY, SMNVEV (reference sequence). CDR3 sequence reads: CASSLSGGTTDTQYF. The CDR3, as DNA: TGTGCCAGCAGTCTATCAGGGGGTACCACAGATACGCAGTATTTT.

The chain uses TRBV28 and TRBJ2-7, with D uncertain. Per germline, CDR1 MDHEN and CDR2 SYDVKM. With 3 bases removed from V and 3 bases from J, the gap between germline ends came to 3 bases. The CDR3 runs 11 residues. The CDR3 loop reads CASSFIYEQYF. In DNA form, the CDR3 reads TGTGCCAGCAGTTTCATCTACGAGCAGTACTTC.

The chain employs TRBV14 and TRBJ1-1; the D gene is possibly TRBD1 (6 bases). CDR3 length: 15 residues. V gave up 0 bases and J gave up 3 bases, with 11 bases separating them. Germline V gene data show CDR1 as SGHDN and CDR2 as FVKESK. The CDR3 nucleotides read TGTGCCAGCAGCCAAGATACAGGGTATTACACTGAAGCTTTCTTT. Translated: CASSQDTGYYTEAFF. Combining the CDR3 with reference TRBV14 and TRBJ1-1 gives the whole variable domain EAGVTQFPSHSVIEKGQTVTLRCDPISGHDNLYWYRRVMGKEIKFLLHFVKESKQDESGMPNNRFLAERTGGTYSTLKVQPAELEDSGVYFCASSQDTGYYTEAFFGQGTRLTVV.

The chain couples TRBV21-1 to TRBJ2-3; TRBD2, the table's D call, lacks a check against the DNA. TRBV21-1 is flagged as a pseudogene. The CDR3 spans 20 residues. CDR3: CASSTGLAGGRSTSTDTQYF. The CDR3 DNA reads as TGTGCCAGCAGCACCGGACTAGCGGGAGGCCGCTCCACTAGCACAGATACGCAGTATTTT.

The V gene is TRBV7-9, the J gene TRBJ1-1, with D possibly being TRBD1 (6 bases). Germline-derived CDR1 and CDR2 are SEHNR and FQNEAQ (reference sequence). The CDR3 runs to 17 residues. Trimming shortened V by 4 bases and J by 1 base, and 19 bases separated the two germline ends. For the CDR3, the DNA is TGTGCCAGCAGCTCTTTTACTTTCGGGACACAGAACACTGAAGCTTTCTTT. As protein: CASSSFTFGTQNTEAFF.

The J gene is TRBJ2-5, the V gene TRBV6-6, with TRBD2 matching 9 bases. Germline V gene sequence: CDR1 MNHNY, CDR2 SVGAGI (reference sequence). The CDR3 is 15 residues long. With V trimmed by 8 bases and J by 3 bases, 10 bases remained unmatched. In nucleotides, the CDR3 is TGTGCCAGCCTCCTCTTGCGGACTAGCGAAGAGACCCAGTACTTC. Translated: CASLLLRTSEETQYF.

V and J are TRBV6-4 and TRBJ1-2, with TRBD1 matching over 8 bases. Germline CDR1 MRHNA, CDR2 SNTAGT. J gave up 8 bases and V 1 base, and 12 bases lay outside the gene matches. The CDR3 has 16 residues. As DNA, the CDR3 is TGTGCCAGCAGTGACTTTTCAGGGGGCGCGAGGTCAGGCTACACCTTC. This translates into CASSDFSGGARSGYTF.

The rearrangement joins TRBV5-5 to TRBJ2-4; 11 positions agree with TRBD1. Germline V lookup: CDR1 SGHKS, CDR2 YYEKEE (reference sequence). The junction had 15 bases not matched to a gene; V was cut back by 4 bases and J by 3 bases. CDR3 size: 19 residues. The CDR3: CASSPNWGGQGAHKNIQYF. In DNA form, the CDR3 reads TGTGCCAGCAGCCCCAATTGGGGTGGACAGGGGGCACACAAAAACATTCAGTACTTC.

The sample holds one count of this clone. This chain uses TRBV6-5 with TRBJ1-2; a possible D gene is TRBD1 (6 bases). The germline V gene encodes CDR1 MNHEY and CDR2 SVGAGI. CDR3 length: 13 amino acids. Between the trimmed V and J ends, which lost 6 bases and 5 bases, there was a span of 13 bases. The CDR3 protein is CASSFGGAYGYTF. The CDR3 nucleotides read TGTGCCAGCAGCTTTGGGGGGGCTTATGGCTACACCTTC.

CDR3 DNA sequence: TGTGCCAGCAGCTCCCGACTAGCGGGGGGGCCGGATCCCACAGATACGCAGTATTTT. As protein: CASSSRLAGGPDPTDTQYF. The V call is TRBV5-8, the J call TRBJ2-3, with 14 bases lining up with TRBD2. This CDR3 spans 19 amino acids. The germline gives CDR1 SGHTS, CDR2 YDEGEE. V shed 3 bases, J shed 2 bases, and the junction held 11 bases outside the gene matches.

This sequence joins TRBV27 and TRBJ2-7; 11 nucleotides align to TRBD2. CDR1 is MNHEY, CDR2 SMNVEV, per germline (reference sequence). This CDR3 has 15 amino acids. V dropped 0 bases and J dropped 3; count of bases not matched to a gene: 1. The DNA for the CDR3 is TGTGCCAGCAGTTTATCTCTAGCGGGAGGCTACGAGCAGTACTTC. Encoded protein: CASSLSLAGGYEQYF.

The CDR3 region has the DNA TGTGCCAGCAGTTTGAGTGGGACAGGGACATACGAGCAGTACTTC. Amino acid sequence: CASSLSGTGTYEQYF. The chain carries TRBV28 and TRBJ2-7; 9 positions agree with TRBD1. The length of the CDR3 is 15 residues. The V segment lost 3 bases and the J segment 4 bases; nucleotides outside the gene matches: 7. Germline loops: CDR1 MDHEN, CDR2 SYDVKM.

The chain is built from TRBV5-1 and TRBJ1-2; 7 bases are a match to TRBD1. The CDR3 covers 14 residues. Trimming took 4 bases from V and 8 from J; bases not matched to a gene: 11. Germline assignment: CDR1 SGHRS and CDR2 YFSETQ. The CDR3 loop is CASSPGTVPRGYTF. The CDR3 DNA sequence: TGCGCCAGCAGCCCCGGGACAGTTCCAAGGGGCTACACCTTC.

The rearrangement uses TRBV7-9 and TRBJ1-4, with D maybe TRBD1 (6 bases). V was shortened by 5 bases and J by 2 bases, with 12 bases between the two germline ends. Germline CDR1 is SEHNR and CDR2 is FQNEAQ (reference sequence). The CDR3 totals 15 residues. The chain's CDR3 is CASSKTGNTNEKLFF. CDR3 coding DNA: TGTGCCAGCAGCAAAACAGGGAATACTAATGAAAAACTGTTTTTT.

The V and J genes are TRBV9 and TRBJ1-4; D possibly corresponds to TRBD1 (5 bases). Germline CDR1 and CDR2: SGDLS and YYNGEE. Trimming stripped 1 base from V and 5 bases from J, with 12 bases between. The CDR3 has 15 residues. The CDR3 DNA is TGTGCCAGCAGCGTAACCGACAGAACAAATGAAAAACTGTTTTTT. Encoded protein: CASSVTDRTNEKLFF.

This clone was observed once. The V call is TRBV7-7, the J call TRBJ2-5; D not resolved. The CDR3 has 13 residues. Germline V gives CDR1 SSHAT, CDR2 FNYEAQ (reference sequence). Between the trimmed V and J ends, which lost 3 bases and 4 bases, there was a span of 9 bases. The CDR3 DNA is TGTGCCAGCAGCTTCAGTAATCGAGAGACCCAGTACTTC. Translation: CASSFSNRETQYF.

The chain carries TRBV20-1 and TRBJ2-3; a possible D gene is TRBD2 (5 bases). V was shortened by 4 bases and J by 6 bases, with 8 bases between the two germline ends. CDR1 DFQATT and CDR2 SNEGSKA come from the germline V gene (reference sequence). The CDR3 covers 11 residues. The CDR3 bases are TGCAGTGCTATAGCTAGCGATACGCAGTATTTT. Translation: CSAIASDTQYF.

V usage is TRBV15 and J usage is TRBJ2-1; 10 bases line up with TRBD2. The CDR3 runs to 15 residues. In germline, CDR1 is LNHNV, CDR2 YYDKDF (reference sequence). J lost 8 bases, V lost 5 bases, and 9 bases had no gene match. The CDR3 coding sequence is TGTGCCACCAGCCCGACTAGCGGGTTTAGGCATGAGCAGTTCTTC. Translating gives CATSPTSGFRHEQFF. The variable domain in full, with the rest retrieved from reference TRBV15 and TRBJ2-1, is DAMVIQNPRYQVTQFGKPVTLSCSQTLNHNVMYWYQQKSSQAPKLLFHYYDKDFNNEADTPDNFQSRRPNTSFCFLDIRSPGLGDTAMYLCATSPTSGFRHEQFFGPGTRLTVL.

The chain joins TRBV18 to TRBJ1-2; the D gene is possibly TRBD1 (5 bases). Trimming left V 6 bases short and J 1 base short, with 15 bases between. The CDR3 consists of 15 residues. CDR1 and CDR2 from the germline V gene are KGHSH and LQKENI. This chain's CDR3 is CASSPVAGDNYGYTF. DNA for the CDR3: TGTGCCAGCTCCCCGGTGGCGGGGGATAACTATGGCTACACCTTC.

This sequence joins TRBV4-3 and TRBJ1-4, with TRBD1 as a possible D gene (6 bases). This CDR3 region has 16 residues. Germline V gene lookup returns CDR1 LGHNA and CDR2 YSLEER. Trimming took 1 base from V and 2 from J, leaving 11 bases between them. CDR3 nucleotides: TGCGCCAGCAGCCAAGCCGTAAGGGGGACTAATGAAAAACTGTTTTTT. This gives the protein CASSQAVRGTNEKLFF.

The count of this clone is one. The V gene is TRBV7-3, the J gene TRBJ1-1; no clear D gene. The CDR3 runs 13 residues. Germline values: CDR1 SGHTA, CDR2 FQGTGA. With 1 base removed from V and 7 bases from J, the gap between germline ends came to 10 bases. The CDR3 coding sequence is TGTGCCAGCAGCTTAAAGCCGGGAATTGAAGCTTTCTTT. It specifies CASSLKPGIEAFF. The full variable domain, rest sourced from reference TRBV7-3 and TRBJ1-1, is GAGVSQTPSNKVTEKGKYVELRCDPISGHTALYWYRQSLGQGPEFLIYFQGTGAADDSGLPNDRFFAVRPEGSVSTLKIQRTERGDSAVYLCASSLKPGIEAFFGQGTRLTVV.

The gene calls are TRBV4-2 and TRBJ1-2; possibly TRBD1 for D (6 bases). The CDR3 is 16 residues long. Trimming stripped 0 bases from V and 2 bases from J, with 13 bases between. CDR1 LGHNA and CDR2 YNFKEQ come from the germline V gene. The CDR3 DNA follows: TGTGCCAGCAGCCAAGACGGCAGGGGAGACAACTATGGCTACACCTTC. Translation gives CASSQDGRGDNYGYTF.

CDR3 protein: CASSFDTNYGYTF. The CDR3 DNA reads TGCGCCAGCAGCTTCGACACGAACTATGGCTACACCTTC. The chain employs TRBV5-1 and TRBJ1-2; D is unresolved. Germline CDR1 is SGHRS and CDR2 is YFSETQ. V lost 2 bases and J 2 bases, leaving 7 bases between the germline ends. The CDR3 spans 13 residues.

V gene TRBV18 combines with J gene TRBJ1-1; possible D gene TRBD1, 5 bases. The V and J ends lost 6 bases and 6 bases respectively, with 11 bases between them. The CDR3 is 12 residues long. Germline loops: CDR1 KGHSH, CDR2 LQKENI. The CDR3 loop reads CASSQGIPEAFF. CDR3 bases: TGTGCCAGCTCGCAGGGTATCCCTGAAGCTTTCTTT.

This chain links TRBV4-3 with TRBJ2-2; 9 nucleotides agree with TRBD2. The germline V gene has CDR1 LGHNA and CDR2 YSLEER. This CDR3 is 15 amino acids long. Trimming cost V 1 base and J 5 bases; bases outside gene matches: 2. DNA for the CDR3: TGCGCCAGCAGCCAAGCAGCGGGGGGAACCGGGGAGCTGTTTTTT. Its protein is CASSQAAGGTGELFF.

The chain carries TRBV2 and TRBJ2-5; no clear D gene. This CDR3 comprises 10 residues. V was shortened by 7 bases and J by 4 bases, with 4 bases between the two germline ends. Germline values: CDR1 SNHLY, CDR2 FYNNEI. The CDR3 here is CASTRETQYF. CDR3 nucleotide sequence: TGTGCCAGCACGAGAGAGACCCAGTACTTC. The full variable domain, in which reference TRBV2 and TRBJ2-5 provide the parts outside the CDR3, is EPEVTQTPSHQVTQMGQEVILRCVPISNHLYFYWYRQILGQKVEFLVSFYNNEISEKSEIFDDQFSVERPDGSNFTLKIRSTKLEDSAMYFCASTRETQYFGPGTRLLVL.

This chain joins TRBV2 and TRBJ1-5; 7 bases map to TRBD1. Germline CDR1 SNHLY, CDR2 FYNNEI. V lost 6 bases to trimming and J lost 3 bases; unmatched junction nucleotides: 8. The CDR3 is made up of 15 amino acids. CDR3 region: CASSPGQSYNQPQHF. CDR3 nucleotide sequence: TGTGCCAGCAGCCCGGGACAGAGTTACAATCAGCCCCAGCATTTT.

The chain is built from TRBV5-1 and TRBJ1-3, with D possibly matching TRBD1 (5 bases). CDR1 is SGHRS and CDR2 is YFSETQ in the germline V gene. Trimming removed 7 bases at V and 0 bases at J, with 14 bases between. This CDR3 region has 15 residues. The CDR3 coding sequence is TGCGCCAGCTACACAGGAGATAACTCTGGAAACACCATATATTTT. Translation gives CASYTGDNSGNTIYF.

V and J are TRBV28 and TRBJ2-7; 8 nucleotides match TRBD1. Germline-derived CDR1 and CDR2 are MDHEN and SYDVKM. The CDR3 sequence is 16 residues long. V shed 5 bases and J 2 bases; nucleotides not matched to a gene: 11. The CDR3 sequence is CASSPLGTGEPYEQYF. DNA of the CDR3: TGTGCCAGCAGTCCCTTAGGGACAGGCGAGCCCTACGAGCAGTACTTC.